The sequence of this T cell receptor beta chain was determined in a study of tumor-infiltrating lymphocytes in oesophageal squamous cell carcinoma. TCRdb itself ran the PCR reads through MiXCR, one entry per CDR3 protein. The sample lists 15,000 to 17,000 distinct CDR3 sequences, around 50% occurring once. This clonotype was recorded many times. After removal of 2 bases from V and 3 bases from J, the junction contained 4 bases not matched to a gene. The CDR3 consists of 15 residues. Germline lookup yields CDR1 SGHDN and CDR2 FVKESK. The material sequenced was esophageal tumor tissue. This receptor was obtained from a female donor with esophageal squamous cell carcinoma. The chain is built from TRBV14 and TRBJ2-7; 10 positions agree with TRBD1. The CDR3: CASSQQTGGFYEQYF. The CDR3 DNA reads TGTGCCAGCAGCCAACAGACAGGGGGCTTCTACGAGCAGTACTTC.